The rows below give T cell receptor beta chains drawn from one sample of a study of cytomegalovirus exposure and HLA in healthy donors. Sequencing used immunoSEQ multiplex PCR; TCRdb keeps in-frame clones, though not all of them. Of some 200,000 clones in the sample, approximately 80% were seen once. The sequencing sample was made of PBMCs. The receptors derive from a woman in her twenties or thirties in good health and CMV-seronegative. Both conserved end residues are part of each CDR3. Each record gives: V gene, clone size, J gene, D gene, CDR3 protein, CDR3 DNA. D genes are given only for firm matches. For some rows the clone size is stated as once, few or many, or as a class when expanded; others skip it.

V: TRBV2
size: -
J: TRBJ2-2
D: -
CDR3: CASSDLLLAPGELFF
DNA: TGTGCCAGCAGTGACCTTCTGCTAGCGCCCGGGGAGCTGTTTTTT

V: TRBV27
size: -
J: TRBJ1-2
D: TRBD1
CDR3: CASRRDRVREGYTF
DNA: TGTGCCAGCAGGCGAGACAGGGTCCGGGAAGGCTACACCTTC

V: TRBV5-1
size: -
J: TRBJ2-7
D: TRBD1
CDR3: CASSFRDSRYEQYF
DNA: TGCGCCAGCAGCTTCCGGGACAGCCGCTACGAGCAGTACTTC

V: TRBV15
size: -
J: TRBJ1-2
D: -
CDR3: CATSRDLSGDGYTF
DNA: TGTGCCACCAGCAGAGATTTGTCGGGTGATGGCTACACCTTC

V: TRBV29-1
size: -
J: TRBJ2-5
D: TRBD1
CDR3: CSMNPTGGGETQYF
DNA: TGCAGCATGAATCCGACAGGGGGCGGAGAGACCCAGTACTTC

V: TRBV11-2
size: -
J: TRBJ2-7
D: -
CDR3: CASSLDQVQGLYEQYF
DNA: TGTGCCAGCAGCTTAGACCAAGTCCAGGGTCTCTACGAGCAGTACTTC

V: TRBV9
size: -
J: TRBJ2-1
D: TRBD2
CDR3: CASSPGLAGGRHEQFF
DNA: TGTGCCAGCAGCCCCGGACTAGCGGGAGGGCGACATGAGCAGTTCTTC

V: TRBV20-1
size: -
J: TRBJ2-1
D: TRBD2
CDR3: CSAKRGSGLF
DNA: TGCAGTGCTAAGCGCGGGAGCGGGCTCTTC

V: TRBV6-1
size: -
J: TRBJ2-7
D: -
CDR3: CASRQDAYEQYF
DNA: TGTGCCAGCAGACAGGACGCCTACGAGCAGTACTTC

V: TRBV28
size: once
J: TRBJ1-1
D: TRBD1
CDR3: CASSPPGQASRNTEAFF
DNA: TGTGCCAGCAGTCCCCCAGGACAGGCCTCTCGGAACACTGAAGCTTTCTTT

V: TRBV28
size: -
J: TRBJ2-1
D: -
CDR3: CASSFLGAGDEQFF
DNA: TGTGCCAGCAGTTTTCTGGGTGCGGGTGATGAGCAGTTCTTC

V: TRBV6-6
size: few
J: TRBJ1-4
D: TRBD1
CDR3: CASSYSMGQGKLFF
DNA: TGTGCCAGCAGTTACTCGATGGGACAGGGAAAACTGTTTTTT

V: TRBV4-2
size: -
J: TRBJ1-5
D: -
CDR3: CASSQDEAERVQPQHF
DNA: TGTGCCAGCAGCCAAGATGAGGCAGAGAGGGTACAGCCCCAGCATTTT

V: TRBV4-2
size: -
J: TRBJ2-1
D: -
CDR3: CASSSVASAYNEQFF
DNA: TGTGCCAGCAGCTCCGTGGCTTCAGCCTACAATGAGCAGTTCTTC

V: TRBV6-1
size: once
J: TRBJ2-1
D: -
CDR3: CASRPRTAGKQFF
DNA: TGTGCCAGCAGACCACGGACAGCCGGGAAGCAGTTCTTC

V: TRBV7-9
size: -
J: TRBJ1-1
D: TRBD1
CDR3: CASSLQGADTEAFF
DNA: TGTGCCAGCAGCTTGCAGGGGGCTGATACTGAAGCTTTCTTT

V: TRBV19
size: -
J: TRBJ1-6
D: -
CDR3: CASSNWQGWNSPLHF
DNA: TGTGCCAGTAGTAATTGGCAGGGGTGGAATTCACCCCTCCACTTT

V: TRBV27
size: -
J: TRBJ1-5
D: -
CDR3: CASRILWDKNQPQHF
DNA: TGTGCCAGCAGGATCTTGTGGGACAAGAATCAGCCCCAGCATTTT

V: TRBV2
size: -
J: TRBJ2-1
D: TRBD2
CDR3: CASNLLAGVLNEQFF
DNA: TGTGCCAGCAATCTTCTGGCGGGAGTTTTAAATGAGCAGTTCTTC

V: TRBV5-1
size: -
J: TRBJ2-1
D: -
CDR3: CASSFTDSSYNEQFF
DNA: TGCGCCAGCAGCTTTACAGACAGCTCCTACAATGAGCAGTTCTTC

V: TRBV6-5
size: -
J: TRBJ1-5
D: TRBD1
CDR3: CASSYSSTGNQPQHF
DNA: TGTGCCAGCAGTTACTCTTCGACAGGGAATCAGCCCCAGCATTTT

V: TRBV6-1
size: -
J: TRBJ1-5
D: -
CDR3: CASSEAYNQPQHF
DNA: TGTGCCAGCAGTGAAGCGTACAATCAGCCCCAGCATTTT

V: TRBV5-1
size: few
J: TRBJ1-2
D: TRBD1
CDR3: CASSLVSQGDNGYTF
DNA: TGCGCCAGCAGCTTGGTCTCGCAGGGGGATAATGGCTACACCTTC

V: TRBV6-5
size: -
J: TRBJ2-7
D: TRBD2
CDR3: CASSETSGIYEQYF
DNA: TGTGCCAGCAGTGAGACTAGCGGGATCTACGAGCAGTACTTC

V: TRBV7-2
size: -
J: TRBJ2-1
D: -
CDR3: CASSWKRARDYNEQFF
DNA: TGTGCCAGCAGCTGGAAGCGGGCCCGGGATTACAATGAGCAGTTCTTC

V: TRBV5-1
size: -
J: TRBJ1-1
D: TRBD1
CDR3: CASSLATGGRTEAFF
DNA: TGCGCCAGCAGCTTGGCAACAGGGGGTCGGACTGAAGCTTTCTTT

V: TRBV10-3
size: -
J: TRBJ1-5
D: -
CDR3: CAISESRGGQPQHF
DNA: TGTGCCATCAGTGAGTCACGGGGGGGACAGCCCCAGCATTTT

V: TRBV5-5
size: -
J: TRBJ2-7
D: TRBD2
CDR3: CASSFRLASSYEQYF
DNA: TGTGCCAGCAGCTTCCGACTAGCGTCGAGCTACGAGCAGTACTTC

V: TRBV5-1
size: -
J: TRBJ1-3
D: -
CDR3: CASSLDPSSGNTIYF
DNA: TGCGCCAGCAGCTTGGACCCGAGCTCTGGAAACACCATATATTTT

V: TRBV5-6
size: few
J: TRBJ2-7
D: -
CDR3: CASSLDLGNRKYF
DNA: TGTGCCAGCAGCTTAGATTTGGGTAACAGGAAGTACTTC

V: TRBV25-1
size: -
J: TRBJ1-2
D: -
CDR3: CASGLGYGYTF
DNA: TGTGCCAGCGGACTAGGCTATGGCTACACCTTC

V: TRBV5-1
size: -
J: TRBJ2-1
D: TRBD2
CDR3: CASRPGRNYNEQFF
DNA: TGCGCCAGCAGGCCCGGGAGGAACTACAATGAGCAGTTCTTC

V: TRBV11-2
size: -
J: TRBJ1-4
D: TRBD1
CDR3: CASSPLGQGASEKLFF
DNA: TGTGCCAGCAGCCCGCTCGGACAGGGGGCGAGTGAAAAACTGTTTTTT

V: TRBV5-4
size: once
J: TRBJ1-1
D: -
CDR3: CASNPYESTEAFF
DNA: TGTGCCAGCAACCCTTACGAGAGCACTGAAGCTTTCTTT

V: TRBV19
size: -
J: TRBJ2-4
D: -
CDR3: CASSIGLSGSKNIQYF
DNA: TGTGCCAGTAGTATAGGACTGTCCGGGAGCAAAAACATTCAGTACTTC

V: TRBV6-6
size: -
J: TRBJ2-7
D: -
CDR3: CASSPGFFVEQYF
DNA: TGTGCCAGCAGTCCGGGATTCTTTGTGGAGCAGTACTTC

V: TRBV18
size: once
J: TRBJ1-2
D: TRBD1
CDR3: CASSPPGTVNYGYTF
DNA: TGTGCCAGCTCACCACCCGGGACAGTAAACTATGGCTACACCTTC

V: TRBV6-6
size: few
J: TRBJ2-5
D: -
CDR3: CASSYSMGGIGETQYF
DNA: TGTGCCAGCAGTTACTCGATGGGCGGGATTGGGGAGACCCAGTACTTC

V: TRBV9
size: few
J: TRBJ1-2
D: -
CDR3: CASSVETLPPHYGYTF
DNA: TGTGCCAGCAGCGTAGAAACCCTACCGCCCCACTATGGCTACACCTTC

V: TRBV5-1
size: -
J: TRBJ2-3
D: -
CDR3: CASSLMDTITDTQYF
DNA: TGCGCCAGCAGCCTTATGGACACCATCACAGATACGCAGTATTTT

V: TRBV23-1
size: -
J: TRBJ2-7
D: -
CDR3: CASGTRSGWEVSYEQYF
DNA: TGCGCCAGCGGCACACGGTCAGGCTGGGAGGTGTCTTACGAGCAGTACTTC

V: TRBV29-1
size: -
J: TRBJ2-3
D: TRBD1
CDR3: CSVRDRGPTDTQYF
DNA: TGCAGCGTTCGGGACAGGGGGCCCACAGATACGCAGTATTTT

V: TRBV7-9
size: -
J: TRBJ1-2
D: -
CDR3: CASSLDRVYGYTF
DNA: TGTGCCAGCAGCTTAGACCGAGTCTATGGCTACACCTTC

V: TRBV11-3
size: -
J: TRBJ1-1
D: TRBD1
CDR3: CASSLGTGKAFF
DNA: TGTGCCAGCAGCCTCGGGACAGGGAAAGCTTTCTTT

V: TRBV7-9
size: once
J: TRBJ2-1
D: -
CDR3: CASSLGGGQFF
DNA: TGTGCCAGCAGCTTAGGAGGGGGGCAGTTCTTC

V: TRBV5-1
size: few
J: TRBJ2-1
D: -
CDR3: CASSRAENSGTYGNEQFF
DNA: TGCGCCAGCAGCAGAGCCGAAAACTCCGGGACATATGGGAATGAGCAGTTCTTC

V: TRBV2
size: -
J: TRBJ1-2
D: -
CDR3: CASRETGVYGYTF
DNA: TGTGCCAGCAGGGAGACAGGCGTCTATGGCTACACCTTC